This T cell receptor (beta chain) was found in a study of blood T cell repertoires in COVID-19. On the study more broadly: Italy, Spain and the United States were the sources of the convalescent and acute COVID-19 samples. Nucleic acid was either cDNA or gDNA, and it came from T cells, B-cell-depleted T cells, or PBMCs.

The method was immunoSEQ multiplex PCR; TCRdb's version includes in-frame clones alone and lacks a portion of them. Of tens of thousands of clones in the sample, 80% to 90% were seen once. Per the germline V gene, CDR1 is SGHAT and CDR2 is FQNNGV. The CDR3 sequence is 13 residues long. V dropped 0 bases and J dropped 3 bases, with 5 bases sitting between them. The specimen sequenced was peripheral blood. The clonotype originates from a man between 60 and 75 years old with acute or convalescent COVID-19. The chain couples TRBV11-2 to TRBJ2-5; unclear D gene. CDR3 nucleotides: TGTGCCAGCAGCTTAGACGGAGAAGAGACCCAGTACTTC. Translation: CASSLDGEETQYF.